The sequence of this T cell receptor beta chain was determined in a study of CD8 T cells in ankylosing spondylitis. Study-wide results and limits: Roughly eight highly homologous variants made up a TCR beta motif that seemed to typify ankylosing spondylitis blood. In synovial fluid and blood from reactive arthritis, some motif variants were previously reported. Matched ankylosing spondylitis synovial fluid reportedly showed significant enrichment of disease-linked clones.

Trimming cost V 1 base and J 0 bases, with 9 bases left between them. This CDR3 region has 14 residues. Germline V gives CDR1 DFQATT, CDR2 SNEGSKA (reference sequence). Quantitative 5'-RACE with molecular barcodes was used to make the TCR beta libraries. TCRdb re-called the 5' RACE reads with MiXCR, one entry per CDR3 protein. The table shows 200,000 to 250,000 distinct CDR3 sequences, with about 30% occurring only once. For this clonotype: Its antigen is unidentified.

V is TRBV20-1 and J is TRBJ1-2, with TRBD1 as a possible D gene (6 bases). Sequencing input: blood, either unsorted or a sorted T cell fraction (not recorded which). This TCR derives from a male donor with ankylosing spondylitis or in good health (not recorded which). CDR3 sequence reads: CSARGQAANYGYTF. The CDR3 coding sequence is TGCAGTGCTAGAGGACAGGCAGCTAACTATGGCTACACCTTC.